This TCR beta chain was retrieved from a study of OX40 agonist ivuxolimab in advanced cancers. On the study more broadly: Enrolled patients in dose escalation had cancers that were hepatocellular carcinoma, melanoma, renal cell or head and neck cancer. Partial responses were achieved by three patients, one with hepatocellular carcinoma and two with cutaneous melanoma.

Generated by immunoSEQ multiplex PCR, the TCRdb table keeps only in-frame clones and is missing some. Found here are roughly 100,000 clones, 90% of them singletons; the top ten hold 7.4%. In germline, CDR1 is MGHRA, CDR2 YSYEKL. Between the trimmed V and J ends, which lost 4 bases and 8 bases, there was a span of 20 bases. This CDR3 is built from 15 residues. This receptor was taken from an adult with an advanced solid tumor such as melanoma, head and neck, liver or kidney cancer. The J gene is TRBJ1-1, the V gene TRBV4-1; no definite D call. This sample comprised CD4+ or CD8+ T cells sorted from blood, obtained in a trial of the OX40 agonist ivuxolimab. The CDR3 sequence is CASSRDTAAAEEAFF. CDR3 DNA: TGCGCCAGCAGCCGTGATACAGCTGCCGCGGAGGAAGCTTTCTTT.